These 5 T cell receptor beta chains were sequenced from one sample in a study of CD8 T cells in Susac syndrome. With random hexamers, 0.5 to 1 ug RNA was reverse transcribed. TCRdb called the immunoSEQ multiplex PCR reads again in MiXCR, with one record for every CDR3 protein. Of 250,000 to 300,000 distinct CDR3 sequences listed, roughly 85% are singletons. Sequencing was carried out using CD8+ T cells from PBMCs. All receptors derive from a human donor with multiple sclerosis.

The V and J genes are TRBV30 and TRBJ1-1; D is ambiguous. The V and J ends lost 0 bases and 1 base respectively, with 6 bases between them. Germline CDR1 and CDR2: GTSNPN and SVGIG (reference sequence). This CDR3 contains 13 residues. Here the CDR3 reads CAWSVIGNTEAFF. CDR3 nucleotides: TGTGCCTGGAGTGTTATAGGGAACACTGAAGCTTTCTTT.

This chain connects TRBV9 to TRBJ2-7; TRBD1 aligns across 8 bases. With 3 bases clipped from V and 0 bases from J, the junction kept 5 bases outside the gene matches. The CDR3 sequence is 15 residues long. CDR1 and CDR2 (germline): SGDLS, YYNGEE. CDR3 residues: CASSEGQGASYEQYF. For the CDR3, the DNA is TGTGCCAGCAGCGAGGGGCAGGGGGCCTCCTACGAGCAGTACTTC. The full variable domain, in which reference TRBV9 and TRBJ2-7 provide the parts outside the CDR3, is DSGVTQTPKHLITATGQRVTLRCSPRSGDLSVYWYQQSLDQGLQFLIQYYNGEERAKGNILERFSAQQFPDLHSELNLSSLELGDSALYFCASSEGQGASYEQYFGPGTRLTVT.

The chain links TRBV10-3 to TRBJ2-3; TRBD2 matches at 8 bases. Germline V gene lookup returns CDR1 ENHRY and CDR2 SYGVKD. The CDR3 has 16 amino acids. V dropped 4 bases and J dropped 2; count of bases not matched to a gene: 8. CDR3 protein: CAISGETSAATDTQYF. Here the CDR3 DNA reads TGTGCCATCAGTGGCGAGACTAGCGCCGCCACAGATACGCAGTATTTT.

The CDR3 protein is CASSFGTAVGREQYF. Here the CDR3 DNA reads TGTGCCAGCAGTTTCGGGACGGCGGTCGGTAGGGAGCAGTACTTC. The chain uses TRBV12-3 or TRBV12-4 and TRBJ2-7; D possibly uses TRBD1 or TRBD2 (5 bases each). The CDR3 runs 15 residues. Between the trimmed V and J ends, which lost 3 bases and 7 bases, there was a span of 19 bases.

As to this clonotype: One junction end does not reproduce the germline sequence, and a read error may be involved. This chain uses TRBV28 with TRBJ1-4; a weak D match, TRBD1 (6 bases). This CDR3 is 13 amino acids long. The germline gives CDR1 MDHEN, CDR2 SYDVKM. This chain's CDR3 is CAGSRDMNEKLFF. The CDR3 nucleotides read TGTGCCGGCAGCAGGGACATGAATGAAAAACTGTTTTTT.